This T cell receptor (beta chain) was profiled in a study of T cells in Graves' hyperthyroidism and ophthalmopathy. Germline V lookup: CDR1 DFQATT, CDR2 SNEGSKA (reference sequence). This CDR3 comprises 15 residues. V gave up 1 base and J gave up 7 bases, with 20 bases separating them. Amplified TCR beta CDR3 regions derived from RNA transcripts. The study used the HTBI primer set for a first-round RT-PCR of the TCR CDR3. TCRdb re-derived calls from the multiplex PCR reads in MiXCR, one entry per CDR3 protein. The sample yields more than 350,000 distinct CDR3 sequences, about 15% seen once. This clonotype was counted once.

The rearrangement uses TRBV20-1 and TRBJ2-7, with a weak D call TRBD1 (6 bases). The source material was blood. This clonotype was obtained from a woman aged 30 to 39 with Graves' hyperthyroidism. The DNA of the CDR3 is TGCAGTGCTAGAGTCGTGGACAGCGGTTTGGGGGAGCAGTACTTC. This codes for CSARVVDSGLGEQYF.